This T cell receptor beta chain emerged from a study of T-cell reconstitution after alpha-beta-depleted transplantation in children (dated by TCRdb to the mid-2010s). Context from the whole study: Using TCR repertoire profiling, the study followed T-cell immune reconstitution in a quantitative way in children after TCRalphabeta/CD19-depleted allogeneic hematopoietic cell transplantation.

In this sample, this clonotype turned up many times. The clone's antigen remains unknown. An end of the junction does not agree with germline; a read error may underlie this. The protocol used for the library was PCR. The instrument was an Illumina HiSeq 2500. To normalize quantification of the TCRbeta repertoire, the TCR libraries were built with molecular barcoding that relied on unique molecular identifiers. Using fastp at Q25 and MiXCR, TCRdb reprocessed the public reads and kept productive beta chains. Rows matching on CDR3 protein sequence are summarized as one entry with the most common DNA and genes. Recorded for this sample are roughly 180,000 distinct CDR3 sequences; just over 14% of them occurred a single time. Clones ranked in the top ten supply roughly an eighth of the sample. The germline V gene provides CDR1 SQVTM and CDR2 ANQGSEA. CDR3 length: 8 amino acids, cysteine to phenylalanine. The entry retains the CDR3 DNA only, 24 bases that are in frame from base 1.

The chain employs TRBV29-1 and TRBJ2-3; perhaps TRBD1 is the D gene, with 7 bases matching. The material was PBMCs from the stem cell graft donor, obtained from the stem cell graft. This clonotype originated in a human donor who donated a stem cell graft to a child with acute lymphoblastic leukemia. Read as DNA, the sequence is TGCAGCGCAGGGGGGCTGCCTTTT. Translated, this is CSAGGLPF.